Following are 25 T cell receptor beta chains from one sample sequenced in a study of T cell clonality in common variable immunodeficiency. Study-level results: Fewer deletions and N-nucleotide insertions were reportedly seen in common variable immunodeficiency TCR beta sequences.

Assay: immunoSEQ multiplex PCR; the TCRdb copy retains only in-frame clones and omits some. The data show about 26,000 clones, with none appearing a single time. These receptors have no known antigen. The sequencing input was peripheral blood mononuclear cells. Receptors originate from a human donor with common variable immunodeficiency.

As for this clone: From the germline J gene comes the end of the CDR3, since the read stops 3 residues before it. This chain joins TRBV5-1 and TRBJ2-7, with D possibly TRBD1 on 5 matching bases. Trimming pared 0 bases from V and 0 bases from J, leaving 19 bases between. From germline, CDR1 is SGHRS and CDR2 YFSETQ. CDR3 length: 18 amino acids. CDR3 in amino acids: CASSLGENSGPDSYEQYF. The covered CDR3 bases are TGCGCCAGCAGCTTGGGGGAAAATTCAGGGCCTGACTCCTACGAG. Drawing the rest from reference TRBV5-1 and TRBJ2-7, the complete variable domain is KAGVTQTPRYLIKTRGQQVTLSCSPISGHRSVSWYQQTPGQGLQFLFEYFSETQRNKGNFPGRFSGRQFSNSRSEMNVSTLELGDSALYLCASSLGENSGPDSYEQYFGPGTRLTVT.

Note on this clone: Sequencing ends 3 residues short of the CDR3 end; the germline J gene provides the rest. The chain employs TRBV2 and TRBJ2-7; the D is unclear. This CDR3 contains 13 residues. The germline V and J ends were trimmed by 3 bases and 1 base, with 7 bases remaining between them. Germline CDR1 and CDR2: SNHLY and FYNNEI. The CDR3 spells CASSDHRSYEQYF. The CDR3 bases that were read are TGTGCCAGCAGTGACCACCGGTCCTACGAG.

The sample holds many counts of this clone. Read data end 3 residues before the CDR3 end; the end is taken from the germline J gene. The V and J genes are TRBV7-8 and TRBJ1-1; 8 bases match TRBD1. V lost 1 base, J lost 3 bases, and 4 bases stayed unmatched. Germline lookup yields CDR1 SGHVS and CDR2 FQNEAQ. The CDR3 totals 15 residues. This CDR3 reads CASSLVSGGYTEAFF. The CDR3 DNA, read in part, is TGTGCCAGCAGCTTAGTATCAGGGGGCTACACTGAA.

The sample holds many counts of this clone. Read data end 3 residues before the CDR3 end; the end is taken from the germline J gene. This chain links TRBV20-1 with TRBJ2-5; 10 bases line up with TRBD2. Losses at the gene ends were 6 bases for V and 4 bases for J; bases not matched to a gene: 14. The CDR3 is 16 residues long. Germline V lookup: CDR1 DFQATT, CDR2 SNEGSKA (reference sequence). The sequenced part of the CDR3 DNA is TGCAGTGCACCCGACAGGCTAGCGGGAGAAGTAGAGACC. It translates to CSAPDRLAGEVET. The CDR3 in full is CSAPDRLAGEVETQYF.

This clone was seen many times. The DNA ends 3 residues before the CDR3 does, and the rest of the CDR3 is filled in from the germline J gene. At the DNA level, this CDR3 is encoded by other sequences in the same sample as well. The chain links TRBV2 to TRBJ2-5, with 7 bases lining up with TRBD2. Germline V gene sequence: CDR1 SNHLY, CDR2 FYNNEI. V shed 8 bases and J 3 bases; nucleotides not matched to a gene: 6. This CDR3 has 13 residues. The CDR3 bases that were read are TGTGCCAGCCCTAAGGGGAGGGAAGAGACC. It yields the protein CASPKGREET. The whole CDR3 sequence is CASPKGREETQYF.

This clone has at least ten counts. CDR3 DNA (partial): TGTGCCAGCAGCTCGGGACAGGGGCCCCGTCGCGAG. Translation: CASSSGQGPRRE. The entire CDR3 sequence reads CASSSGQGPRREQYF. V and J are TRBV7-6 and TRBJ2-7; TRBD1 aligns across 10 bases. The read stops 3 residues short of the end of the CDR3; the missing end is completed from the germline J gene. J lost 6 bases, V lost 4 bases, and 9 bases had no gene match. From germline, CDR1 is SGHVS and CDR2 FNYEAQ. The length of the CDR3 is 15 residues.

This clone was seen many times. The read finishes 3 residues shy of the CDR3 end, and the germline J gene is used to complete it. The J gene is TRBJ2-3, the V gene TRBV29-1, with D perhaps matching TRBD1 (6 bases). Germline V lookup: CDR1 SQVTM, CDR2 ANQGSEA. This CDR3 is 13 amino acids long. The germline V and J ends were trimmed by 4 bases and 4 bases, with 12 bases remaining between them. The CDR3 bases that were read are TGCAGCGTTGGATCTTCAGGGGCAGATACG. It yields the protein CSVGSSGADT. The whole CDR3 reads CSVGSSGADTQYF.

This clone was counted ten times or more. The CDR3 protein is CASSPSGAGVGTGELFF. CDR3 DNA (partial): TGCGCCAGCAGCCCATCTGGTGCGGGGGTGGGCACCGGGGAG. This chain links TRBV4-1 with TRBJ2-2, with 7 positions matching TRBD2. The read stops 3 residues short of the end of the CDR3; the missing end is completed from the germline J gene. CDR1 MGHRA and CDR2 YSYEKL come from the germline V gene. V shed 4 bases and J 4 bases; nucleotides not matched to a gene: 12. The CDR3 loop spans 17 amino acids.

Ten or more counts support this clone. Read coverage stops 3 residues before the CDR3 terminus; the germline J gene supplies the remainder. The chain recombines TRBV18 with TRBJ2-5, with 7 positions matching TRBD1. Germline CDR1 is KGHSH and CDR2 is LQKENI. The CDR3 is made up of 13 amino acids. Trimming took 5 bases from V and 1 from J; bases not matched to a gene: 1. CDR3 region: CASSGTAQETQYF. The CDR3 bases that were read are TGTGCCAGCTCAGGGACAGCCCAAGAGACC. The full variable domain, rest sourced from reference TRBV18 and TRBJ2-5, is NAGVMQNPRHLVRRRGQEARLRCSPMKGHSHVYWYRQLPEEGLKFMVYLQKENIIDESGMPKERFSAEFPKEGPSILRIQQVVRGDSAAYFCASSGTAQETQYFGPGTRLLVL.

This clone was recorded a few times. The read terminates 3 residues before the CDR3 end, so the remaining end is supplied by the germline J gene. V usage is TRBV7-6 and J usage is TRBJ2-7, with D perhaps TRBD2 (6 bases). Trimming removed 1 base from V and 4 bases from J, with 11 bases in between. CDR3 size: 14 residues. Germline V gene sequence: CDR1 SGHVS, CDR2 FNYEAQ. The CDR3 is CASSLGGAGYEQYF. The DNA read from the CDR3 is TGTGCCAGCAGCTTAGGGGGCGCGGGGTACGAG.

This clone was seen many times. The read gets to within 3 residues of the CDR3 end, and the germline J gene fills in the rest. The rearrangement joins TRBV20-1 to TRBJ2-3; 10 bases map to TRBD2. J was trimmed by 4 bases and V by 6 bases; bases with no gene match: 7. The CDR3 length is 14 residues. Germline V lookup: CDR1 DFQATT, CDR2 SNEGSKA (reference sequence). The CDR3 spells CSAEQAGGADTQYF. The CDR3 bases that were read are TGCAGTGCGGAACAAGCGGGAGGGGCAGATACG.

This clone was counted at least ten times. CDR3 sequence reads: CASSLSLGTGVQETQYF. The covered CDR3 bases are TGTGCCAGCAGTTTATCCCTCGGGACTGGAGTCCAAGAGACC. The genes are TRBV28 and TRBJ2-5; D may be TRBD2 (6 bases). The read is 3 residues too short to cover the CDR3 end, so that end is filled in from the germline J gene. Germline CDR1 reads MDHEN; CDR2 reads SYDVKM. The ends were cut back, 1 base at V and 1 base at J, with 16 bases in the middle. The CDR3 length is 17 residues. Full variable domain (missing parts from reference TRBV28 and TRBJ2-5): DVKVTQSSRYLVKRTGEKVFLECVQDMDHENMFWYRQDPGLGLRLIYFSYDVKMKEKGDIPEGYSVSREKKERFSLILESASTNQTSMYLCASSLSLGTGVQETQYFGPGTRLLVL.

At least ten counts were recorded for this clone. The sequenced fragment ends 3 residues before the CDR3 boundary, so the rest is inferred from the germline J gene. The chain recombines TRBV6-2 or TRBV6-3 with TRBJ2-1, with 11 positions matching TRBD2. CDR3 length: 17 residues. With V trimmed by 2 bases and J by 8 bases, 11 bases remained unmatched. CDR1 and CDR2 from the germline V gene are MNHEY and SVGEGT. CDR3 bases read: TGTGCCAGCAGTTACAGTCTAGCGGGAGGTCAGTTATATGAG. Amino acids: CASSYSLAGGQLYE. The full CDR3 sequence reads CASSYSLAGGQLYEQFF.

This clone was picked up many times. The read gets to within 3 residues of the CDR3 end, and the germline J gene fills in the rest. This chain joins TRBV7-9 and TRBJ1-2; 9 positions match TRBD1. V trimming: 3 bases; J trimming: 4 bases; junction bases outside the gene matches: 3. The CDR3 has 14 amino acids. The germline V gene encodes CDR1 SEHNR and CDR2 FQNEAQ (reference sequence). The DNA read from the CDR3 is TGTGCCAGCAGCTTGTCACAGGGGGCCTATGGC. This gives the protein CASSLSQGAYG. The full CDR3 sequence reads CASSLSQGAYGYTF.

Regarding this clone: The read halts 3 residues ahead of the CDR3 end, with the missing end drawn from the germline J gene. The gene calls are TRBV2 and TRBJ2-7; 8 bases line up with TRBD1. Germline CDR1 reads SNHLY; CDR2 reads FYNNEI. The J segment lost 3 bases and the V segment lost 6 bases, leaving 10 bases of the junction unmatched. CDR3 length: 15 residues. The CDR3 DNA, read in part, is TGTGCCAGCAGCCAATTGGGGACAGGCGACTACGAG. Its protein product is CASSQLGTGDYE. The entire CDR3 sequence reads CASSQLGTGDYEQYF.

This clone has more than one count but fewer than ten. From the germline J gene comes the end of the CDR3, since the read stops 3 residues before it. The rearrangement joins TRBV2 to TRBJ1-3; D is undetermined. V lost 4 bases to trimming and J lost 4 bases, with 8 bases between them. The CDR3 has 13 residues. Germline loops: CDR1 SNHLY, CDR2 FYNNEI. The DNA read from the CDR3 is TGTGCCAGCAGTGCGGGTCCAGGAAACACC. Translated: CASSAGPGNT. The entire CDR3 protein reads CASSAGPGNTIYF.

This clone was seen at least ten times. The missing CDR3 end, 3 residues past where the read stops, is filled in from the germline J gene. The V and J genes are TRBV29-1 and TRBJ2-1; maybe TRBD2 (6 bases). Germline values: CDR1 SQVTM, CDR2 ANQGSEA. The CDR3 runs to 13 residues. V lost 4 bases to trimming and J lost 7 bases, with 14 bases between them. The sequenced part of the CDR3 DNA is TGCAGCGTTGGGGGTCGGGGGTGGAATGAG. Encoded protein: CSVGGRGWNE. The CDR3 as a whole reads CSVGGRGWNEQFF.

This clone is hyperexpanded within its sample. The CDR3: CASSSRDRSQSVGAFF. The CDR3 bases that were read are TGTGCCAGCAGCTCCCGGGACAGGAGCCAGTCCGTTGGT. The chain is built from TRBV13 and TRBJ1-1; 8 nucleotides match TRBD1. The read comes to an end 3 residues before the CDR3 does, leaving the germline J gene to fill in the end. The CDR3 is made up of 16 amino acids. In germline, CDR1 is PRHDT, CDR2 FYEKMQ (reference sequence).

This clone occurred a few times. The read terminates 3 residues before the CDR3 end, so the remaining end is supplied by the germline J gene. This sequence joins TRBV2 and TRBJ2-3; 7 nucleotides line up with TRBD2. The germline CDR1 and CDR2 sequences are SNHLY and FYNNEI. The V segment lost 4 bases and the J segment 0 bases; nucleotides outside the gene matches: 4. This CDR3 is 15 amino acids long. CDR3 DNA, as far as it was read: TGTGCCAGCAGTGGAGGGACTAAGAGCACAGATACG. Translated: CASSGGTKSTDT. The complete CDR3 reads CASSGGTKSTDTQYF.

This clone was recorded many times. From the germline J gene comes the end of the CDR3, since the read stops 3 residues before it. This chain joins TRBV2 and TRBJ2-7, with TRBD1 matching 11 bases. Germline assignment: CDR1 SNHLY and CDR2 FYNNEI. With V trimmed by 2 bases and J by 3 bases, 6 bases remained unmatched. This CDR3 is built from 16 residues. CDR3 DNA (partial): TGTGCCAGCAGTGAATGGGTCGGGACAGGGGGCTACGAG. Amino acid sequence: CASSEWVGTGGYE. The entire CDR3 sequence reads CASSEWVGTGGYEQYF.

This clone occurred many times. The CDR3 is cut off 3 residues early in the read; its end comes from the germline J gene. J is TRBJ2-1 and V is TRBV7-9; a weak D match, TRBD1 (6 bases). The CDR3 has 14 amino acids. Per the germline V gene, CDR1 is SEHNR and CDR2 is FQNEAQ (reference sequence). V shed 6 bases and J shed 3 bases, with 12 bases lying between them. CDR3 region: CASSIRDNYNEQFF. The part of the CDR3 DNA that was read is TGTGCCAGCAGTATCCGGGACAACTACAATGAG.

This clone was recorded at least ten times. The read ends 3 residues early relative to the CDR3; the germline J gene fills the gap. V and J are TRBV7-2 and TRBJ1-1; TRBD1 agrees at 10 bases. The CDR3 is 13 residues long. Germline V gives CDR1 SGHTA, CDR2 FQGNSA. J gave up 7 bases and V 4 bases, and 3 bases lay outside the gene matches. The CDR3 bases that were read are TGTGCCAGCAGCTCGGGACAGGGGTATGAA. It encodes CASSSGQGYE. The CDR3 in full is CASSSGQGYEAFF. Looking up the rest from reference TRBV7-2 and TRBJ1-1 gives the full variable domain: GAGVSQSPSNKVTEKGKDVELRCDPISGHTALYWYRQSLGQGLEFLIYFQGNSAPDKSGLPSDRFSAERTGGSVSTLTIQRTQQEDSAVYLCASSSGQGYEAFFGQGTRLTVV.

As for this clone: The read ends 3 residues shy of where the CDR3 ends; the end is completed using the germline J gene. The genes are TRBV18 and TRBJ2-2; D remains unclear. V lost 4 bases, J lost 7 bases, and 10 bases lay in between. The CDR3 sequence is 13 residues long. CDR1 KGHSH and CDR2 LQKENI come from the germline V gene. The CDR3 here is CASSLHYGGELFF. CDR3 bases read: TGTGCCAGCTCACTTCACTATGGCGGGGAG.

This clone was seen more than once but under ten times. Read sequence stops 3 residues before the CDR3 end, and the germline J gene provides the missing end. The rearrangement joins TRBV6-2 or TRBV6-3 to TRBJ2-7; D unresolved. CDR1 and CDR2 from the germline V gene are MNHEY and SVGEGT. The CDR3 runs 12 residues. The V end lost 4 bases, the J end lost 6 bases, and 10 bases lay between the germline ends. CDR3 loop: CASSSEGGEQYF. Partial CDR3 DNA: TGTGCCAGCAGTTCCGAAGGTGGCGAG.

This clone showed up many times. Read coverage stops 3 residues before the CDR3 terminus; the germline J gene supplies the remainder. The chain joins TRBV7-2 to TRBJ2-5; unclear D gene. This CDR3 has 14 amino acids. CDR1 and CDR2 (germline): SGHTA, FQGNSA. The V end was cut by 2 bases, the J end by 2 bases, with 9 bases between. The CDR3 is CASSLPGLQETQYF. CDR3 DNA (partial): TGTGCCAGCAGCTTACCGGGTCTTCAAGAGACC.